These 6 T cell receptor beta chains came from one sample sequenced in a study of siplizumab effects on memory and regulatory T cells. TCRdb's table, derived via immunoSEQ multiplex PCR, lists solely in-frame clones and lacks some. Counted here are tens of thousands of clones, roughly 87% occurring once; the ten biggest clones make up around 0.3%. Sequenced sample: naive CD8+ T cells sorted from blood. The source is a human donor in good health.

The count of this clone is one. V usage is TRBV10-2 and J usage is TRBJ2-2; 7 nucleotides align to TRBD2. From germline, CDR1 is WSHSY and CDR2 SAAADI. The CDR3 has 16 residues. V lost 0 bases and J lost 5; bases outside the gene matches: 6. The CDR3 DNA follows: TGCGCCAGCAGTGAGTCGATTGGCGGGAGAACCGGGGAGCTGTTTTTT. It codes for CASSESIGGRTGELFF.

V gene TRBV5-1 combines with J gene TRBJ1-1; TRBD1 agrees at 7 bases. With 2 bases clipped from V and 4 bases from J, the junction kept 2 bases outside the gene matches. Germline CDR1 and CDR2: SGHRS and YFSETQ. The CDR3 covers 13 residues. CDR3 bases: TGCGCCAGCAGCTTAGGGGGCGTCACTGAAGCTTTCTTT. Translation gives CASSLGGVTEAFF.

V and J are TRBV2 and TRBJ1-2; D remains ambiguous. Germline V CDR1 and CDR2: SNHLY, FYNNEI. V was cut by 4 bases and J by 0 bases, with 9 bases left in between. This CDR3 has 14 amino acids. CDR3 loop: CASSVGKANYGYTF. For the CDR3, the DNA is TGTGCCAGCAGTGTTGGCAAAGCTAACTATGGCTACACCTTC.

The chain uses TRBV27 and TRBJ2-1; D gene ambiguous. This CDR3 is 13 amino acids long. CDR1 MNHEY and CDR2 SMNVEV come from the germline V gene (reference sequence). V lost 0 bases and J lost 7, with 7 bases in between. Written as DNA, the CDR3 is TGTGCCAGCAGTTTATCTTCGCGGAATGAGCAGTTCTTC. Translation: CASSLSSRNEQFF.

The chain couples TRBV5-4 to TRBJ2-7, with 8 nucleotides matching TRBD2. The CDR3 runs to 20 residues. The junction had 17 bases not matched to a gene; V was cut back by 0 bases and J by 0 bases. Germline V gene data show CDR1 as SGHNT and CDR2 as YYREEE (reference sequence). Here the CDR3 reads CASSLAGTPSGSGASYEQYF. The CDR3 DNA sequence: TGTGCCAGCAGCTTGGCCGGGACACCCTCGGGTAGCGGGGCCTCCTACGAGCAGTACTTC.

The V gene is TRBV4-1, the J gene TRBJ2-7, with 8 positions matching TRBD2. V was pared by 4 bases and J by 5 bases, with 10 bases of the junction left unmatched. Germline V gene data show CDR1 as MGHRA and CDR2 as YSYEKL. This CDR3 region has 15 residues. CDR3 protein: CASSLRSGGPNEQYF. The CDR3 region has the DNA TGCGCCAGCAGCCTAAGAAGCGGGGGACCCAACGAGCAGTACTTC.